This paragraph covers one TCR beta chain sequence. Its target is not known. This CDR3 has 14 residues. Germline V lookup: CDR1 MNHEY, CDR2 SMNVEV (reference sequence). V was trimmed by 7 bases and J by 6 bases, leaving 16 bases between them. This sample was included in a study of blood T cells in healthy people across ages. Notes on the study in general: With age, beta diversity per million T cells declined roughly linearly, significantly by approximately 40.

A J-beta primer mix and a sample-barcoded 5' primer were used in a second PCR of roughly 6 to 11 cycles. TCRdb reprocessed the 5' RACE reads via MiXCR and lists one record per CDR3 protein. Of about 680,000 distinct CDR3 sequences listed, around 48% are singletons. This rearrangement joins TRBV27 to TRBJ2-4; no clear D. The clonotype originates from a woman aged 55-69 years in good health. Sequencing was carried out using blood. The CDR3 protein is CASIPQDGRNIQYF. The CDR3 DNA reads TGTGCCAGCATTCCCCAGGACGGAAGAAACATTCAGTACTTC.